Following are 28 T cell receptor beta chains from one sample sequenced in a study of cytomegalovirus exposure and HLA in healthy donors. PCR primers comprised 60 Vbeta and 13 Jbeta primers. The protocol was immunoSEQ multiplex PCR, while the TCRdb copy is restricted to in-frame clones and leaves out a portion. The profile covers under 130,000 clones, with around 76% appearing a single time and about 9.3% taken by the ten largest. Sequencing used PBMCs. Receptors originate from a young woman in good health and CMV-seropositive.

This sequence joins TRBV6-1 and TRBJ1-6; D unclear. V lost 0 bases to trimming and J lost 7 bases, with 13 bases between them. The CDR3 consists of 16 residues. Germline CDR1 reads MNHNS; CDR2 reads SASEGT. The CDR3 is CASSEAGGLGNSPLHF. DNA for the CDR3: TGTGCCAGCAGTGAAGCGGGTGGGCTGGGCAATTCACCCCTCCACTTT.

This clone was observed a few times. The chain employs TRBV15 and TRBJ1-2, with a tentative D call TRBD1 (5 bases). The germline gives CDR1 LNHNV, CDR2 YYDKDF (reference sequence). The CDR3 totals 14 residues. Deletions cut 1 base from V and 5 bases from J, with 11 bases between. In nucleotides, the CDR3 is TGTGCCACCAGCAGAGTGGGGGGATCTTATGGCTACACCTTC. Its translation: CATSRVGGSYGYTF.

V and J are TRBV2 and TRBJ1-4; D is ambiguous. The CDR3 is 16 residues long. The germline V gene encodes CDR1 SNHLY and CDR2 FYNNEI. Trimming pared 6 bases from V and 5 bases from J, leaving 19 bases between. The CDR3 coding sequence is TGTGCCAGCAGGGATGCTTCAGGAGGTTACAATGAAAAACTGTTTTTT. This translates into CASRDASGGYNEKLFF. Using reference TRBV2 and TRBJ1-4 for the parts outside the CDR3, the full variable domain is EPEVTQTPSHQVTQMGQEVILRCVPISNHLYFYWYRQILGQKVEFLVSFYNNEISEKSEIFDDQFSVERPDGSNFTLKIRSTKLEDSAMYFCASRDASGGYNEKLFFGSGTQLSVL.

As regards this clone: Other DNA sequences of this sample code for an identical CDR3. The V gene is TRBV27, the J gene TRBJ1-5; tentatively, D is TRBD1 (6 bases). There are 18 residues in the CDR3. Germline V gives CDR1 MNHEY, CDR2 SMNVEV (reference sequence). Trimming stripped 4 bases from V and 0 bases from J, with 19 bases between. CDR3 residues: CASSSTGGYPYSNQPQHF. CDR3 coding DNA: TGTGCCAGCAGTTCGACGGGGGGCTACCCCTATAGCAATCAGCCCCAGCATTTT.

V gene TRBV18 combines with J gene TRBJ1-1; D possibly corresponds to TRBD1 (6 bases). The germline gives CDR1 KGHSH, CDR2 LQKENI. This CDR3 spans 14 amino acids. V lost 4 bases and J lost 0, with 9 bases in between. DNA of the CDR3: TGTGCCAGCTCACGTGACAGGATGAACACTGAAGCTTTCTTT. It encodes CASSRDRMNTEAFF.

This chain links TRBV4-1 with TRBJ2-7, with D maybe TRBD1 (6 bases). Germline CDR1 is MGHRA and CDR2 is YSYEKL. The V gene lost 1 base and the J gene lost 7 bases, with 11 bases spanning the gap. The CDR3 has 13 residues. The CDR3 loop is CASSQVQGREQYF. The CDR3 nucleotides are TGCGCCAGCAGCCAAGTCCAGGGGAGAGAGCAGTACTTC.

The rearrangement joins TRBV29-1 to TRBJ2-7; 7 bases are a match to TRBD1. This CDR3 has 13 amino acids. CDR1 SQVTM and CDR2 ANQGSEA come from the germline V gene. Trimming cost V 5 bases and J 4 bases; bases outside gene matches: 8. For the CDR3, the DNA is TGCAGCGTTCCAGGGGGTAGGGGATACGAGCAGTACTTC. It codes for CSVPGGRGYEQYF.

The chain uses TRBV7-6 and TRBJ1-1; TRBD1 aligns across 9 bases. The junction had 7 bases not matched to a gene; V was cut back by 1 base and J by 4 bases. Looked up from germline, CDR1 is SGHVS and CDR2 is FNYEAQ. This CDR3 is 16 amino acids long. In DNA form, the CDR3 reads TGTGCCAGCAGCTTAGGGGGGACAGGGCTGGCCACTGAAGCTTTCTTT. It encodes CASSLGGTGLATEAFF. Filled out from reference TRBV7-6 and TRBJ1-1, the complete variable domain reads GAGVSQSPRYKVTKRGQDVALRCDPISGHVSLYWYRQALGQGPEFLTYFNYEAQQDKSGLPNDRFSAERPEGSISTLTIQRTEQRDSAMYRCASSLGGTGLATEAFFGQGTRLTVV.

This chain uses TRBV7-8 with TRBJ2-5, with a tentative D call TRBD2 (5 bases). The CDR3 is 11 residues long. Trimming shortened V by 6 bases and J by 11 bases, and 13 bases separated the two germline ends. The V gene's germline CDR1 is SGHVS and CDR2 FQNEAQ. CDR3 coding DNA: TGTGCCAGCAGACTTTCCGGGGAGCAGTACTTC. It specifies CASRLSGEQYF.

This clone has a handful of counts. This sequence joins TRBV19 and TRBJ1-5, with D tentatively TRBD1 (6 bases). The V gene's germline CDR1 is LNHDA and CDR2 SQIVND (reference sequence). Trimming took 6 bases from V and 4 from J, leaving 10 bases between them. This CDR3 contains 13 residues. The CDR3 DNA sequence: TGTGCCAGTAGGGAGGGGGGGAATCAGCCCCAGCATTTT. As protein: CASREGGNQPQHF. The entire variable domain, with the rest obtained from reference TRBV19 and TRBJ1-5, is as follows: DGGITQSPKYLFRKEGQNVTLSCEQNLNHDAMYWYRQDPGQGLRLIYYSQIVNDFQKGDIAEGYSVSREKKESFPLTVTSAQKNPTAFYLCASREGGNQPQHFGDGTRLSIL.

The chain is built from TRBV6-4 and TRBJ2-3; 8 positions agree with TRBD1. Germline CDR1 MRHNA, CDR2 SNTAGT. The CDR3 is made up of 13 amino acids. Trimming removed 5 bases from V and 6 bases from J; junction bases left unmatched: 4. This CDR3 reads CASSQGARDTQYF. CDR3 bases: TGTGCCAGCAGTCAGGGGGCGCGTGATACGCAGTATTTT.

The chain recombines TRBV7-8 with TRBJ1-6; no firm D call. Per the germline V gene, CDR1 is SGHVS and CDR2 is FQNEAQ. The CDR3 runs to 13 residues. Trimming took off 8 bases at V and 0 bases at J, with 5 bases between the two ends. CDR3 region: CASGSSYNSPLHF. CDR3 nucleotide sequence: TGTGCCAGCGGGAGCTCCTATAATTCACCCCTCCACTTT. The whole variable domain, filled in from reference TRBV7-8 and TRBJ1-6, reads GAGVSQSPRYKVAKRGQDVALRCDPISGHVSLFWYQQALGQGPEFLTYFQNEAQLDKSGLPSDRFFAERPEGSVSTLKIQRTQQEDSAVYLCASGSSYNSPLHFGNGTRLTVT.

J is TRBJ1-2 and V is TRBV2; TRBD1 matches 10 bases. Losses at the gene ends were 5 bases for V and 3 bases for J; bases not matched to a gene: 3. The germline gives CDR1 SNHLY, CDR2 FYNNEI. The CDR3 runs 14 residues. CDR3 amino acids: CASSPGQGYYGYTF. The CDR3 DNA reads TGTGCCAGCAGTCCGGGACAGGGGTACTATGGCTACACCTTC.

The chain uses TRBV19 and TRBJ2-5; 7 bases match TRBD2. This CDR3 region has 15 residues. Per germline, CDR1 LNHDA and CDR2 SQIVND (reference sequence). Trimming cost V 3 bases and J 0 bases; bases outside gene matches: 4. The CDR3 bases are TGTGCCAGTAGTATGGGGCGGGGGAACCAAGAGACCCAGTACTTC. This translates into CASSMGRGNQETQYF.

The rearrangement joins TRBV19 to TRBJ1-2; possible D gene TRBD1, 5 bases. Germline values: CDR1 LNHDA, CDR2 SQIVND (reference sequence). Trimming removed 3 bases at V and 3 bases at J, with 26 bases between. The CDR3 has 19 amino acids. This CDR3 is CASSMVARQLLRSYYGYTF. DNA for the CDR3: TGTGCCAGTAGTATGGTGGCTCGACAGCTTCTAAGGTCCTACTATGGCTACACCTTC.

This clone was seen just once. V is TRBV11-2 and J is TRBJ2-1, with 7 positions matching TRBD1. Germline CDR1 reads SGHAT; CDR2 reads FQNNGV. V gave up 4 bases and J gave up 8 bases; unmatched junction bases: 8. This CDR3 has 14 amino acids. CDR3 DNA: TGTGCCAGCAGCTCAATACAGGGGCGGGATGAGCAGTTCTTC. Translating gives CASSSIQGRDEQFF.

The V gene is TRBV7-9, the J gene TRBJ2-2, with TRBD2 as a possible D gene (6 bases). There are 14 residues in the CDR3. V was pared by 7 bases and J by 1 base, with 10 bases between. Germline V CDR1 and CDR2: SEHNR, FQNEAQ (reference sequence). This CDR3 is CASTISGNTGELFF. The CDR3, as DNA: TGTGCCAGCACCATTAGCGGGAACACCGGGGAGCTGTTTTTT.

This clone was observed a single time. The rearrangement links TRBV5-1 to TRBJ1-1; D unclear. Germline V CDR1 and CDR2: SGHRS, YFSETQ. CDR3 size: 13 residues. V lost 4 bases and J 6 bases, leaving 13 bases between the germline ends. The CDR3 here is CASSIPDGAEAFF. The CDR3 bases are TGCGCCAGCAGCATCCCCGACGGGGCTGAAGCTTTCTTT.

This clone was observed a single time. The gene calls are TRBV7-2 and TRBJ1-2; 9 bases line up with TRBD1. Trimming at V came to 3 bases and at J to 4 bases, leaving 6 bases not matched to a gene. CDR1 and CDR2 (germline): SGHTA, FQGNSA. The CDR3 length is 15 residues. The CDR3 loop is CASSFRPTGGYGYTF. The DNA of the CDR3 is TGTGCCAGCAGCTTCCGGCCGACAGGGGGCTATGGCTACACCTTC.

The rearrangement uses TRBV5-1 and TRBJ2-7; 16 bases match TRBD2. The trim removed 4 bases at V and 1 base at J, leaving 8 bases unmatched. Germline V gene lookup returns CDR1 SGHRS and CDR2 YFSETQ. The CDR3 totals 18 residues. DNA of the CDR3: TGCGCCAGCAGCCGGAGGGGGACTAGCGGGGGGGCGTCCTACGAGCAGTACTTC. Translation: CASSRRGTSGGASYEQYF.

In DNA form, the CDR3 reads TGTGCCAGCAGCTTCCGTGGGAGGGCTGATCAGCCCCAGCATTTT. Protein product: CASSFRGRADQPQHF. The V gene is TRBV7-8, the J gene TRBJ1-5; D is unclear. CDR1 and CDR2 (germline): SGHVS, FQNEAQ. This CDR3 comprises 15 residues. With 3 bases removed from V and 5 bases from J, the gap between germline ends came to 14 bases.

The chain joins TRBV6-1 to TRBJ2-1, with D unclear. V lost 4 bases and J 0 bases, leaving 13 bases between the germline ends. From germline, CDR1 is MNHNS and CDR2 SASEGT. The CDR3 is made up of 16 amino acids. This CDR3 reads CASSVYPSSSYNEQFF. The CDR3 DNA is TGTGCCAGCAGTGTTTATCCGTCGAGCTCCTACAATGAGCAGTTCTTC.

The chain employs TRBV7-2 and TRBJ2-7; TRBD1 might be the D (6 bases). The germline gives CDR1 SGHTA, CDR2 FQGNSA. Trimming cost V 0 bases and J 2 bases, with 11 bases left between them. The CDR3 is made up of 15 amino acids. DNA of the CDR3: TGTGCCAGCAGCTTAGCCCTACAGGGTGCCTACGAGCAGTACTTC. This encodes CASSLALQGAYEQYF.

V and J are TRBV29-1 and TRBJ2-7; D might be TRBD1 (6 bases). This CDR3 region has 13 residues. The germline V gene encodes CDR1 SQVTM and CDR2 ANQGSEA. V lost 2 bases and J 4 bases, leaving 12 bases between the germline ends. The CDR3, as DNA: TGCAGCGTTGAACAGGGGCCGCCTTACGAGCAGTACTTC. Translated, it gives CSVEQGPPYEQYF.

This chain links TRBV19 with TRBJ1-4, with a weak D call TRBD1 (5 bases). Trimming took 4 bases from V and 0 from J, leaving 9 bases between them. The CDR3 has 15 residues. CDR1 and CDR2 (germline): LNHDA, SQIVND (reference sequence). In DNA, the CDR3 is TGTGCCAGTAGTACCAGGGATGCAACTAATGAAAAACTGTTTTTT. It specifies CASSTRDATNEKLFF.

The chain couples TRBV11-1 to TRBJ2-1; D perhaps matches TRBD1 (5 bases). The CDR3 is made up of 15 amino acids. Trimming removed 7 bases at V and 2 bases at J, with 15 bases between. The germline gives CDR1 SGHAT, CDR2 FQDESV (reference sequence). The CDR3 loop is CASKRSRDTYNEQFF. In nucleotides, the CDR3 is TGTGCCAGCAAGAGGTCCAGGGATACCTACAATGAGCAGTTCTTC. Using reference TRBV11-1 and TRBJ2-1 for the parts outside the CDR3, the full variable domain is EAEVAQSPRYKITEKSQAVAFWCDPISGHATLYWYRQILGQGPELLVQFQDESVVDDSQLPKDRFSAERLKGVDSTLKIQPAELGDSAMYLCASKRSRDTYNEQFFGPGTRLTVL.

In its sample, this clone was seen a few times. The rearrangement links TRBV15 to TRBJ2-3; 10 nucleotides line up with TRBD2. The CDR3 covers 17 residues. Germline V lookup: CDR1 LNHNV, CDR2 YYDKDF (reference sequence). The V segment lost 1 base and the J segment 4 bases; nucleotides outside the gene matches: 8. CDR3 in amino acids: CATSRGAGGGVSDTQYF. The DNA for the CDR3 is TGTGCCACCAGCAGAGGAGCGGGGGGGGGTGTTTCAGATACGCAGTATTTT. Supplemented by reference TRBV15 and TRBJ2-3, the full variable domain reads DAMVIQNPRYQVTQFGKPVTLSCSQTLNHNVMYWYQQKSSQAPKLLFHYYDKDFNNEADTPDNFQSRRPNTSFCFLDIRSPGLGDTAMYLCATSRGAGGGVSDTQYFGPGTRLTVL.

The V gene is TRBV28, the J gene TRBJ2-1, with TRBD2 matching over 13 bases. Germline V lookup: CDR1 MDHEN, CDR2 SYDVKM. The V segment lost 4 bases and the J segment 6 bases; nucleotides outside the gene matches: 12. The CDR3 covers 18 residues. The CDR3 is CASSSNRVTSGRRNEQFF. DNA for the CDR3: TGTGCCAGCAGTTCAAATAGGGTGACTAGCGGGAGGCGCAATGAGCAGTTCTTC.